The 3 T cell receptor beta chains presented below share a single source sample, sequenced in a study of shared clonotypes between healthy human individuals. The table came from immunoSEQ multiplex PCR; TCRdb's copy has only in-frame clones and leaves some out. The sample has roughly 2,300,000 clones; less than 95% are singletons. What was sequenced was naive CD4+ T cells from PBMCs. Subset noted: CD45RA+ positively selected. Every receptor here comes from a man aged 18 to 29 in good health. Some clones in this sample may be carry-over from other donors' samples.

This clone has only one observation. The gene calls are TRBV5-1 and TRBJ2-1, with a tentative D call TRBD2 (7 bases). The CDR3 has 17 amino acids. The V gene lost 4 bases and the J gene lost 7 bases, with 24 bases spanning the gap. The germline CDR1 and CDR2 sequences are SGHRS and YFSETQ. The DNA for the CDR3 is TGCGCCAGCAGCCTGGCAACAGGGCGCTCGGGAGGAAATGAGCAGTTCTTC. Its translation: CASSLATGRSGGNEQFF.

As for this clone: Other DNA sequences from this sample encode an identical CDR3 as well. CDR3: CASSPSGSYNEQFF. The CDR3 DNA follows: TGTGCCAGCTCCCCTAGCGGGAGCTACAATGAGCAGTTCTTC. The chain uses TRBV18 and TRBJ2-1; 10 bases are shared with TRBD2. Trimming took 6 bases from V and 3 from J; bases not matched to a gene: 2. The CDR3 covers 14 residues. Germline values: CDR1 KGHSH, CDR2 LQKENI.

The CDR3 is CASSLGLAEGAEQFF. DNA for the CDR3: TGTGCCAGCAGCTTGGGACTAGCGGAGGGGGCGGAGCAGTTCTTC. The rearrangement links TRBV11-2 to TRBJ2-1; 11 nucleotides match TRBD2. CDR3 length equals 15 residues. The germline CDR1 and CDR2 sequences are SGHAT and FQNNGV. Losses at the gene ends were 3 bases for V and 10 bases for J; bases not matched to a gene: 8.